The 23 T cell receptor beta chains below come from one sample, sequenced in a study of T cell responses to AZD1222 COVID-19 vaccine. Data came from immunoSEQ multiplex PCR; TCRdb stores just in-frame clones and leaves some out. The sample holds 80,000 to 95,000 clones, 85% to 90% seen once. Sample: peripheral blood, taken on day 0 of AZD1222 vaccination. The receptors stem from an adult in good health.

The rearrangement links TRBV14 to TRBJ1-1; the D is unclear. Per germline, CDR1 SGHDN and CDR2 FVKESK. The germline V and J ends were trimmed by 3 bases and 5 bases, with 10 bases remaining between them. CDR3 length equals 13 residues. CDR3 in amino acids: CASSQGGSTEAFF. DNA for the CDR3: TGTGCCAGCAGCCAGGGTGGGAGTACTGAAGCTTTCTTT.

The chain carries TRBV28 and TRBJ1-6, with 12 nucleotides matching TRBD1. Trimming took 2 bases from V and 9 from J; bases not matched to a gene: 2. The germline V gene has CDR1 MDHEN and CDR2 SYDVKM. The CDR3 is 15 amino acids. The CDR3 DNA reads as TGTGCCAGCAGTTTAAGGGACAGGGGGCCTTCACCCCTCCACTTT. Translating it yields CASSLRDRGPSPLHF.

This clone was seen a few times. V usage is TRBV7-2 and J usage is TRBJ1-5, with D uncertain. Trimming pared 1 base from V and 4 bases from J, leaving 11 bases between. This CDR3 contains 15 residues. From germline, CDR1 is SGHTA and CDR2 FQGNSA. Here the CDR3 DNA reads TGTGCCAGCAGCTTAGGGTCAACGGCTAATCAGCCCCAGCATTTT. Protein sequence: CASSLGSTANQPQHF. Full variable domain (rest looked up from reference TRBV7-2 and TRBJ1-5): GAGVSQSPSNKVTEKGKDVELRCDPISGHTALYWYRQSLGQGLEFLIYFQGNSAPDKSGLPSDRFSAERTGGSVSTLTIQRTQQEDSAVYLCASSLGSTANQPQHFGDGTRLSIL.

This rearrangement joins TRBV5-8 to TRBJ1-2; no reliable D call. V lost 1 base to trimming and J lost 1 base, with 5 bases between them. The CDR3 has 13 residues. From germline, CDR1 is SGHTS and CDR2 YDEGEE. The CDR3 DNA follows: TGTGCCAGCAGCTTGTCGATTAACTATGGCTACACCTTC. Its protein product is CASSLSINYGYTF.

The genes are TRBV28 and TRBJ1-5; D is undetermined. The length of the CDR3 is 14 residues. Deletions cut 6 bases from V and 1 base from J, with 10 bases between. The V gene's germline CDR1 is MDHEN and CDR2 SYDVKM. In DNA form, the CDR3 reads TGTGCCAGCAGGTCGGTTCCGAGCAATCAGCCCCAGCATTTT. Its protein product is CASRSVPSNQPQHF.

The genes are TRBV28 and TRBJ1-2; 9 bases align to TRBD1. Germline V gene lookup returns CDR1 MDHEN and CDR2 SYDVKM. The ends lost 5 bases at V and 6 bases at J; junction bases unmatched: 4. This CDR3 has 13 amino acids. The CDR3: CASSPDRGHGYTF. The CDR3 DNA reads as TGTGCCAGCAGTCCGGACAGGGGCCATGGCTACACCTTC.

The CDR3 DNA reads TGTGCCAGTAGAGCCCGGGGGGGCCGAAACGAGCAGTACTTC. This gives the protein CASRARGGRNEQYF. This rearrangement joins TRBV19 to TRBJ2-7; 8 bases align to TRBD2. CDR3 length equals 14 residues. Per the germline V gene, CDR1 is LNHDA and CDR2 is SQIVND (reference sequence). V lost 6 bases to trimming and J lost 5 bases; unmatched junction nucleotides: 9.

This chain links TRBV15 with TRBJ2-1, with no clear D. The germline gives CDR1 LNHNV, CDR2 YYDKDF (reference sequence). Trimming shortened V by 1 base and J by 6 bases, and 4 bases separated the two germline ends. The CDR3 is 12 residues long. For the CDR3, the DNA is TGTGCCACCAGCAGAGCTTCCAATGAGCAGTTCTTC. Its protein product is CATSRASNEQFF.

This chain joins TRBV10-3 and TRBJ1-1, with 7 bases identical to TRBD1. The trim removed 4 bases at V and 5 bases at J, leaving 7 bases unmatched. CDR1 is ENHRY and CDR2 is SYGVKD in the germline V gene. The CDR3 covers 14 residues. CDR3 residues: CAISGTGSGTEAFF. DNA of the CDR3: TGTGCCATCAGTGGGACAGGCTCAGGTACTGAAGCTTTCTTT.

This clone was seen just once. The chain combines TRBV5-5 with TRBJ1-1; D remains ambiguous. The CDR3 sequence is 11 residues long. Germline-derived CDR1 and CDR2 are SGHKS and YYEKEE (reference sequence). V lost 4 bases and J lost 0, with 1 base in between. CDR3 amino acids: CASSVNTEAFF. CDR3 in DNA: TGTGCCAGCAGCGTGAACACTGAAGCTTTCTTT.

This clone was counted a single time. DNA for the CDR3: TGCGCCAGCAGCGGCTTCGGACAGGGTAGGGAGACCCAGTACTTC. Its translation is CASSGFGQGRETQYF. The rearrangement joins TRBV5-1 to TRBJ2-5, with TRBD1 matching 8 bases. J lost 5 bases, V lost 4 bases, and 10 bases had no gene match. The CDR3 has 15 amino acids. CDR1 and CDR2 (germline): SGHRS, YFSETQ. The variable domain in full, with the rest retrieved from reference TRBV5-1 and TRBJ2-5, is KAGVTQTPRYLIKTRGQQVTLSCSPISGHRSVSWYQQTPGQGLQFLFEYFSETQRNKGNFPGRFSGRQFSNSRSEMNVSTLELGDSALYLCASSGFGQGRETQYFGPGTRLLVL.

CDR3 in amino acids: CASSRDRGEKLFF. The CDR3 coding sequence is TGTGCCAGCAGTCGGGACAGGGGTGAAAAACTGTTTTTT. V gene TRBV25-1 combines with J gene TRBJ1-4, with 10 bases matching TRBD1. The trim removed 5 bases at V and 7 bases at J, leaving 1 base unmatched. From germline, CDR1 is MGHDK and CDR2 SYGVNS. The CDR3 spans 13 residues.

The gene calls are TRBV28 and TRBJ1-1, with 12 bases fitting TRBD1. Germline trimming cut 4 bases from V and 0 bases from J; bases unmatched to any gene: 12. The CDR3 loop spans 19 amino acids. Germline V CDR1 and CDR2: MDHEN, SYDVKM. In nucleotides, the CDR3 is TGTGCCAGCAGTTCTTTACCGGGACAGGGGGCGAATGTGAACACTGAAGCTTTCTTT. Residues: CASSSLPGQGANVNTEAFF.

The V gene is TRBV27, the J gene TRBJ1-5; 7 nucleotides agree with TRBD1. This CDR3 spans 15 amino acids. The J segment lost 5 bases and the V segment lost 6 bases, leaving 10 bases of the junction unmatched. Germline CDR1 MNHEY, CDR2 SMNVEV (reference sequence). The CDR3 loop reads CASSITDRADQPQHF. CDR3 sequence (DNA): TGTGCCAGCAGCATAACAGACAGGGCCGATCAGCCCCAGCATTTT.

This chain connects TRBV19 to TRBJ1-2, with 7 bases fitting TRBD1. The CDR3 has 13 residues. Germline lookup yields CDR1 LNHDA and CDR2 SQIVND (reference sequence). V shed 3 bases and J 4 bases; nucleotides not matched to a gene: 2. The CDR3 spells CASSIRTGYGYTF. CDR3 coding DNA: TGTGCCAGTAGTATCCGGACAGGCTATGGCTACACCTTC.

The rearrangement joins TRBV5-4 to TRBJ1-5; the D is unclear. The CDR3 consists of 16 residues. The V end lost 1 base, the J end lost 3 bases, and 14 bases lay between the germline ends. Germline CDR1 is SGHNT and CDR2 is YYREEE (reference sequence). The CDR3 bases are TGTGCCAGCAGCTTGTTTGGCGCTTCAAACAATCAGCCCCAGCATTTT. Amino acid sequence: CASSLFGASNNQPQHF.

The V gene is TRBV19, the J gene TRBJ1-4; D is ambiguous. V lost 4 bases and J lost 5, with 8 bases in between. The CDR3 consists of 13 residues. Germline CDR1 LNHDA, CDR2 SQIVND (reference sequence). The CDR3 spells CASSTMANEKLFF. CDR3 bases: TGTGCCAGTAGTACCATGGCCAATGAAAAACTGTTTTTT.

This clone was seen only once. V gene TRBV19 combines with J gene TRBJ2-2, with 9 positions matching TRBD1. CDR1 and CDR2 (germline): LNHDA, SQIVND (reference sequence). This CDR3 region has 16 residues. Trimming took 6 bases from V and 6 from J; bases not matched to a gene: 11. The CDR3 sequence is CASRPGTGTGPGELFF. CDR3 DNA sequence: TGTGCCAGTAGACCCGGGACAGGGACTGGTCCCGGGGAGCTGTTTTTT.

This clone was seen a few times. The chain employs TRBV7-2 and TRBJ1-3, with 8 bases aligning to TRBD1. CDR1 and CDR2 (germline): SGHTA, FQGNSA. Unmatched junction bases numbered 2, after V lost 7 bases and J lost 0 bases. This CDR3 is 14 amino acids long. The CDR3: CASNDRGSGNTIYF. CDR3 coding DNA: TGTGCCAGCAACGACAGGGGCTCTGGAAACACCATATATTTT.

This sequence joins TRBV12-5 and TRBJ1-5; no firm D call. The CDR3 runs to 15 residues. Trimming shortened V by 5 bases and J by 4 bases, and 15 bases separated the two germline ends. Germline V gene data show CDR1 as LGHNT and CDR2 as FRNRAP. The CDR3 DNA is TGTGCTAGTGGTCTCGGCGGGCAGGCTAATCAGCCCCAGCATTTT. Translating gives CASGLGGQANQPQHF.

This chain joins TRBV28 and TRBJ2-7; possible D gene TRBD2, 6 bases. This CDR3 contains 16 residues. V lost 6 bases to trimming and J lost 3 bases, with 21 bases between them. Germline V gives CDR1 MDHEN, CDR2 SYDVKM. The CDR3 is CASSTILWGEGYEQYF. The CDR3 region has the DNA TGTGCCAGCAGCACAATCCTATGGGGGGAAGGCTACGAGCAGTACTTC.

The chain combines TRBV12-3 or TRBV12-4 with TRBJ2-7; a possible D gene is TRBD1 (5 bases). Between the trimmed V and J ends, which lost 3 bases and 5 bases, there was a span of 11 bases. The CDR3 contains 13 residues. CDR3 nucleotides: TGTGCCAGCAGTTTCGGCAGGGTCAACGAGCAGTACTTC. Protein sequence: CASSFGRVNEQYF.

There are a few counts of this clone. CDR3: CASSESGGYNEQFF. CDR3 coding DNA: TGTGCCAGCAGTGAAAGCGGGGGCTACAATGAGCAGTTCTTC. The gene calls are TRBV6-1 and TRBJ2-1; TRBD2 aligns across 8 bases. This CDR3 comprises 14 residues. Germline CDR1 is MNHNS and CDR2 is SASEGT. The J segment lost 3 bases and the V segment lost 2 bases, leaving 0 bases of the junction unmatched.